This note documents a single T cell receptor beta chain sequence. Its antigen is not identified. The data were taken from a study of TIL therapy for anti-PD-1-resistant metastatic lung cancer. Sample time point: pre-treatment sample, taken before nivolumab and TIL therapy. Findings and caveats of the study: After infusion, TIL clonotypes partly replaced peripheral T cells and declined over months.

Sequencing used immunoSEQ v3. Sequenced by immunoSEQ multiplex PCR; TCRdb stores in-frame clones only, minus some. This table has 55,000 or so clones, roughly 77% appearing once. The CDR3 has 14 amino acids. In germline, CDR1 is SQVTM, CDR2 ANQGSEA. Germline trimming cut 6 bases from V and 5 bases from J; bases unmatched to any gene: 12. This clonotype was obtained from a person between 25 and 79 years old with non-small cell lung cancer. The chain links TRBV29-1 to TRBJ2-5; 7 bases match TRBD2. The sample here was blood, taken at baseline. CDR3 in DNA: TGCAGCGTAATCGGGAGGTTACAGTGGGAGACCCAGTACTTC. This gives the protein CSVIGRLQWETQYF.